Sequencing of this T cell receptor beta chain was carried out in a study of shared T cell receptors in the human thymus. Libraries were prepared by immunoSEQ multiplex PCR; TCRdb keeps only in-frame clonotypes and omits some of them. Of some 700,000 clones listed, approximately 88% are singletons. Looked up from germline, CDR1 is SGHTA and CDR2 is FQGNSA. The CDR3 is made up of 17 amino acids. Trimming left V 4 bases short and J 7 bases short, with 23 bases between. This same sample was also taken into another study, of human thymus T cells. That source notes: Resections were taken during corrective heart surgery, and the thymus tissue came from these.

The sequence was obtained from a boy under two years old with a congenital heart defect. Sequencing was performed on thymocytes. The chain couples TRBV7-2 to TRBJ2-1; TRBD2 is a possible D gene (5 bases). CDR3 residues: CASSSRGQNHFPNEQFF. CDR3 sequence (DNA): TGTGCCAGCAGCTCCCGGGGTCAGAATCACTTCCCTAATGAGCAGTTCTTC. The full variable domain, completed using reference TRBV7-2 and TRBJ2-1, is GAGVSQSPSNKVTEKGKDVELRCDPISGHTALYWYRQSLGQGLEFLIYFQGNSAPDKSGLPSDRFSAERTGGSVSTLTIQRTQQEDSAVYLCASSSRGQNHFPNEQFFGPGTRLTVL.